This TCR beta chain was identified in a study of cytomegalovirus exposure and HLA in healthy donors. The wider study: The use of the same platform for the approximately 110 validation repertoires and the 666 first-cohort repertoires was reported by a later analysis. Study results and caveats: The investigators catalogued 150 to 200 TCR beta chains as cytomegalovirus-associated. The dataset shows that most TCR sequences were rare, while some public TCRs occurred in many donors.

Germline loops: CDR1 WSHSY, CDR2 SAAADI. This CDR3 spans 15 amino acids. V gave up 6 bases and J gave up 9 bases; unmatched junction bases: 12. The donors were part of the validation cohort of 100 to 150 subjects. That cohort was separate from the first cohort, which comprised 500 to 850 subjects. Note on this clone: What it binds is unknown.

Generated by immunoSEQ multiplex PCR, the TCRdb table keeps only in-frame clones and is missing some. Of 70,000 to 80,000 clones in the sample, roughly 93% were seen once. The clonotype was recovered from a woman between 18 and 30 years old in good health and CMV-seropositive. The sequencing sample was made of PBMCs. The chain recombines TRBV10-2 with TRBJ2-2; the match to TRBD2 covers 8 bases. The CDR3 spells CASSDAGGLGRELFF. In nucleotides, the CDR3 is TGCGCCAGCAGCGACGCGGGGGGCCTGGGGCGGGAGCTGTTTTTT.